This T cell receptor (beta chain) derives from a study of CD8+ T cells in alopecia areata. Noted treatment: oral pan-JAK inhibitor, 5-10 mg twice daily. Study-wide points: Mice gave a clearer picture of TCR sharing than patients did, possibly for HLA-related reasons. Many expanded lesional clones remained in scalp and blood on tofacitinib.

V was trimmed by 1 base and J by 2 bases, leaving 5 bases between them. This CDR3 comprises 12 residues. The germline CDR1 and CDR2 sequences are SQVTM and ANQGSEA. Remarks on this clone: Its antigen is undetermined.

It was cDNA, reverse transcribed from extracted RNA, that served as the sequencing template. The method was immunoSEQ multiplex PCR; TCRdb's version includes in-frame clones alone and lacks a portion of them. The repertoire consists of tens of thousands of clones, with approximately 44% occurring once and the leading ten covering approximately 20%. This chain links TRBV29-1 with TRBJ1-2; D is ambiguous. The specimen comprised CD8+ T cells sorted from blood, sampled around week 36, from a patient treated with tofacitinib. This receptor was taken from a human donor with alopecia areata. This chain's CDR3 is CSVEGQNYGYTF. The CDR3 nucleotides read TGCAGCGTTGAAGGGCAGAACTATGGCTACACCTTC.